This is a list of T cell receptor beta chains from one sample in a study of blood T cell repertoires in COVID-19. The table came from immunoSEQ multiplex PCR; TCRdb's copy has only in-frame clones and leaves some out. The sample lists 310,000 or so clones, roughly 86% seen once, with more than 8.5% in the top ten. The sequenced material came from PBMCs or T cells enriched from blood (not recorded which). These receptors were taken from a woman younger than 30 who had recovered from COVID-19. Both conserved end residues are part of each CDR3. The D gene is left open where the match is weak. Where a row states a size, it is once, few, many or the class of an expanded clone; other rows omit it.

j_call clone_size d_call v_call cdr3_aa cdr3_nt
TRBJ1-2 - TRBD1 TRBV7-3 CASSLGPGQGTDGYTF TGTGCCAGCAGCCTTGGACCGGGACAGGGGACCGATGGCTACACCTTC
TRBJ1-1 - TRBD1 TRBV28 CASTVTGSNTEAFF TGTGCCAGCACCGTGACAGGGTCGAACACTGAAGCTTTCTTT
TRBJ1-5 - - TRBV5-6 CASSVVRGGNQPQHF TGTGCCAGCAGCGTTGTTCGGGGTGGCAATCAGCCCCAGCATTTT
TRBJ1-1 - - TRBV7-9 CASSLVTGSTEAFF TGTGCCAGCAGCTTAGTTACAGGGTCCACTGAAGCTTTCTTT
TRBJ1-2 - TRBD1 TRBV7-2 CASRTGDIGGYTF TGTGCCAGCAGGACAGGGGACATTGGTGGCTACACCTTC
TRBJ2-7 - TRBD2 TRBV7-2 CASSLLGAGGSYEQYF TGTGCCAGCAGCTTATTAGGTGCGGGGGGCTCCTACGAGCAGTACTTC
TRBJ1-1 few - TRBV11-2 CASSPPAGSVNTEAFF TGTGCCAGCAGCCCGCCCGCAGGTTCTGTGAACACTGAAGCTTTCTTT
TRBJ2-1 once TRBD2 TRBV7-2 CASRANRLAGRNEQFF TGTGCCAGCAGGGCTAATCGTCTAGCGGGTCGCAATGAGCAGTTCTTC
TRBJ1-2 - - TRBV28 CASRGGNLYGYTF TGTGCCAGCAGGGGGGGAAACCTCTATGGCTACACCTTC
TRBJ1-3 once TRBD1 TRBV25-1 CASSEYGQAGGNTIYF TGTGCCAGCAGTGAATATGGACAGGCTGGAGGAAACACCATATATTTT
TRBJ1-5 - - TRBV28 CASSSPHLSQSNQPQHF TGTGCCAGCAGTTCCCCCCACCTGAGCCAAAGCAATCAGCCCCAGCATTTT
TRBJ1-6 - TRBD1 TRBV25-1 CASSTGGYNSPLHF TGTGCCAGCAGTACAGGGGGCTATAATTCACCCCTCCACTTT
TRBJ2-1 - TRBD2 TRBV5-1 CASSSWGGRKQFF TGCGCCAGCAGCTCCTGGGGGGGACGTAAGCAGTTCTTC
TRBJ2-1 - TRBD2 TRBV9 CASSVGTSGVYNEQFF TGTGCCAGCAGCGTAGGAACTAGCGGAGTATACAATGAGCAGTTCTTC
TRBJ2-3 - - TRBV12-3/TRBV12-4 CASSQSTDTQYF TGTGCCAGCAGCCAGAGCACAGATACGCAGTATTTT
TRBJ1-2 - - TRBV13 CASSSRSRYGYTF TGTGCCAGCAGCTCCCGTAGTCGCTATGGCTACACCTTC
TRBJ2-4 - TRBD1 TRBV27 CASSGARSGGTGLAKNIQYF TGTGCCAGCAGTGGCGCTCGATCGGGCGGGACAGGGCTAGCCAAAAACATTCAGTACTTC
TRBJ1-5 once - TRBV14 CASSLRNQPQHF TGTGCCAGCAGCCTGAGGAACCAGCCCCAGCATTTT
TRBJ1-4 - - TRBV6-5 CATGIGQKEKLFF TGTGCCACCGGGATTGGACAGAAGGAAAAACTGTTTTTT
TRBJ2-3 - - TRBV28 CASSLGPNTDTQYF TGTGCCAGCAGTTTAGGCCCAAACACAGATACGCAGTATTTT
TRBJ1-5 - TRBD1 TRBV30 CAWGGQGVRPQHF TGTGCCTGGGGGGGACAGGGGGTTAGGCCCCAGCATTTT
TRBJ2-3 - TRBD2 TRBV9 CASSVLAGGLNTQYF TGTGCCAGCAGCGTACTAGCGGGGGGCCTAAATACGCAGTATTTT
TRBJ2-6 - - TRBV14 CASSTPELGAGANVLTF TGTGCCAGCAGCACCCCCGAATTAGGGGCTGGGGCCAACGTCCTGACTTTC
TRBJ2-7 - - TRBV6-5 CASTKYRDTNYEQYF TGTGCCAGCACCAAGTATCGGGACACCAACTACGAGCAGTACTTC
TRBJ2-2 - TRBD2 TRBV19 CASRSGGILRAIGELFF TGTGCCAGCCGCAGCGGGGGGATACTTCGTGCTATCGGGGAGCTGTTTTTT
TRBJ2-7 - - TRBV5-1 CASSLGNEQYF TGCGCCAGCAGCTTGGGTAACGAGCAGTACTTC
TRBJ2-1 - - TRBV7-9 CALERNNEQFF TGTGCCCTTGAGAGGAACAATGAGCAGTTCTTC
TRBJ1-5 - - TRBV27 CASSLGQGNQPQHF TGTGCCAGCAGTTTAGGGCAGGGGAATCAGCCCCAGCATTTT
TRBJ1-2 once TRBD1 TRBV12-3/TRBV12-4 CASSSQGPGYTF TGTGCCAGCAGTTCACAGGGGCCTGGCTACACCTTC